This TCR beta chain appears in the sequencing data of a study of blood T cell repertoires in COVID-19. The CDR3 has 13 residues. Trimming cost V 2 bases and J 8 bases, with 12 bases left between them. The germline CDR1 and CDR2 sequences are MNHEY and SVGEGT. The repertoire was sequenced with immunoSEQ multiplex PCR; TCRdb's copy has only in-frame clones and lacks some. The sample holds roughly 670,000 clones, over 80% seen once. The receptor comes from a woman aged 18-29 years with acute or convalescent COVID-19. J is TRBJ1-2 and V is TRBV6-2 or TRBV6-3; no clear D. Input material: peripheral blood. For the CDR3, the DNA is TGTGCCAGCAGTTACACGGACTTAGTGGGCTACACCTTC. Translation: CASSYTDLVGYTF.